The 17 T cell receptor beta chains in this list originate from one sample, sequenced in a study of T cell responses to AZD1222 COVID-19 vaccine. Generated by immunoSEQ multiplex PCR, the TCRdb table keeps only in-frame clones and is missing some. The repertoire has 180,000 or so clones, about 93% of them found once; the top ten carry about 0.6%. This specimen consisted of peripheral blood, obtained on day 0 of AZD1222 vaccination. Receptors originate from an adult in good health.

This clone was counted once. This chain links TRBV5-5 with TRBJ1-6; D ambiguous. This CDR3 is 16 amino acids long. Germline V gene lookup returns CDR1 SGHKS and CDR2 YYEKEE (reference sequence). V was pared by 4 bases and J by 5 bases, with 16 bases between. CDR3 DNA: TGTGCCAGCAGCCGAGGTGGCGGATTGAATAATTCACCCCTCCACTTT. Translated, it gives CASSRGGGLNNSPLHF. Full variable domain (outside the CDR3, taken from reference TRBV5-5 and TRBJ1-6): DAGVTQSPTHLIKTRGQQVTLRCSPISGHKSVSWYQQVLGQGPQFIFQYYEKEERGRGNFPDRFSARQFPNYSSELNVNALLLGDSALYLCASSRGGGLNNSPLHFGNGTRLTVT.

This chain uses TRBV5-4 with TRBJ2-5, with D unclear. V was cut by 0 bases and J by 2 bases, with 8 bases left in between. CDR1 and CDR2 (germline): SGHNT, YYREEE (reference sequence). The CDR3 loop spans 14 amino acids. CDR3 loop: CASSLERIQETQYF. CDR3 nucleotides: TGTGCCAGCAGCTTGGAACGGATACAAGAGACCCAGTACTTC.

The chain uses TRBV7-9 and TRBJ1-1, with D unresolved. CDR1 is SEHNR and CDR2 is FQNEAQ in the germline V gene (reference sequence). The CDR3 has 15 residues. V lost 0 bases and J lost 1, with 9 bases in between. CDR3 amino acids: CASSLAGLPNTEAFF. The CDR3 coding sequence is TGTGCCAGCAGCTTAGCCGGACTGCCGAACACTGAAGCTTTCTTT.

This clone was observed a single time. The genes are TRBV5-1 and TRBJ1-1; weak D call: TRBD1 (5 bases). Germline V gives CDR1 SGHRS, CDR2 YFSETQ. This CDR3 has 14 amino acids. V dropped 4 bases and J dropped 1 base, with 11 bases sitting between them. The DNA of the CDR3 is TGCGCCAGCAGCCTTCCCGGGGGGAACACTGAAGCTTTCTTT. Translating gives CASSLPGGNTEAFF.

The J gene is TRBJ2-7, the V gene TRBV10-2; D may be TRBD2 (5 bases). Germline V gives CDR1 WSHSY, CDR2 SAAADI. Trimming took 10 bases from V and 0 from J, leaving 16 bases between them. This CDR3 spans 14 amino acids. The CDR3 sequence is CATADLSVSYEQYF. In DNA form, the CDR3 reads TGCGCCACCGCGGACTTGTCCGTCTCCTACGAGCAGTACTTC.

This chain's CDR3 is CASSRGVQETQYF. The CDR3 nucleotides are TGTGCCAGCTCACGGGGAGTTCAAGAGACCCAGTACTTC. J is TRBJ2-5 and V is TRBV18; possible D gene TRBD2, 5 bases. CDR1 and CDR2 (germline): KGHSH, LQKENI. The CDR3 is made up of 13 amino acids. V shed 4 bases and J shed 2 bases, with 8 bases lying between them.

The chain uses TRBV5-5 and TRBJ1-1, with a tentative D call TRBD1 (5 bases). Germline lookup yields CDR1 SGHKS and CDR2 YYEKEE (reference sequence). This CDR3 spans 13 amino acids. V lost 5 bases to trimming and J lost 1 base, with 9 bases between them. The CDR3 DNA reads TGTGCCAGCAGTTGGCAGGGGAACACTGAAGCTTTCTTT. As protein: CASSWQGNTEAFF.

This sequence joins TRBV5-1 and TRBJ2-1; TRBD2 matches 7 bases. The CDR3 runs 17 residues. Germline V gives CDR1 SGHRS, CDR2 YFSETQ. V lost 4 bases to trimming and J lost 7 bases; unmatched junction nucleotides: 17. The CDR3 DNA is TGCGCCAGCAGCACCTATGACCGGGACTACCTACGGAATGAGCAGTTCTTC. Its translation: CASSTYDRDYLRNEQFF.

The CDR3 loop is CASSQDRRYEQYF. The CDR3 DNA reads as TGTGCCAGCAGCCAAGACAGGCGCTACGAGCAGTACTTC. The rearrangement joins TRBV3-1 (or the pseudogene TRBV3-2) to TRBJ2-7; D unclear. Trimming cost V 0 bases and J 3 bases, with 6 bases left between them. The CDR3 consists of 13 residues. Germline CDR1 is LGHDT and CDR2 is YNNKEL (reference sequence).

The chain is built from TRBV6-1 and TRBJ2-1; 12 bases map to TRBD2. Germline loops: CDR1 MNHNS, CDR2 SASEGT. This CDR3 is built from 17 residues. V shed 3 bases, J shed 6 bases, and the junction held 9 bases outside the gene matches. CDR3 nucleotides: TGTGCCAGCAGTGATTTAATGACTAGCGGGAGAATCAATGAGCAGTTCTTC. It codes for CASSDLMTSGRINEQFF.

The chain employs TRBV5-1 and TRBJ2-6; D not certain. Germline CDR1 is SGHRS and CDR2 is YFSETQ. The CDR3 is 15 amino acids. Between the trimmed V and J ends, which lost 4 bases and 2 bases, there was a span of 10 bases. The CDR3 reads CASSPVHTGANVLTF. The CDR3 nucleotides are TGCGCCAGCAGCCCTGTACACACTGGGGCCAACGTCCTGACTTTC.

This chain links TRBV30 with TRBJ1-5, with D perhaps TRBD1 (5 bases). The CDR3 consists of 13 residues. Trimming shortened V by 3 bases and J by 2 bases, and 8 bases separated the two germline ends. Germline CDR1 is GTSNPN and CDR2 is SVGIG (reference sequence). CDR3 amino acids: CAWSWGGNQPQHF. The CDR3 region has the DNA TGTGCCTGGAGCTGGGGGGGCAATCAGCCCCAGCATTTT.

In DNA form, the CDR3 reads TGTGCCAGCAGCTTAGCGCAGGGGCGGTTGACTCGGAATGAGCAGTTCTTC. Protein product: CASSLAQGRLTRNEQFF. The chain couples TRBV7-9 to TRBJ2-1; tentative D call: TRBD1 (6 bases). V lost 0 bases and J lost 7, with 19 bases in between. The CDR3 loop spans 17 amino acids. Germline-derived CDR1 and CDR2 are SEHNR and FQNEAQ (reference sequence). The whole variable domain, remainder taken from reference TRBV7-9 and TRBJ2-1, is DTGVSQNPRHKITKRGQNVTFRCDPISEHNRLYWYRQTLGQGPEFLTYFQNEAQLEKSRLLSDRFSAERPKGSFSTLEIQRTEQGDSAMYLCASSLAQGRLTRNEQFFGPGTRLTVL.

This clone was recorded once. The rearrangement links TRBV10-3 to TRBJ1-4, with TRBD1 as a possible D gene (5 bases). Per germline, CDR1 ENHRY and CDR2 SYGVKD. CDR3 length: 13 residues. The V gene lost 10 bases and the J gene lost 4 bases, with 13 bases spanning the gap. The CDR3 is CATQGSRNEKLFF. CDR3 DNA: TGTGCCACCCAGGGATCTCGTAATGAAAAACTGTTTTTT.

In this sample, this clone turned up a few times. This chain connects TRBV19 to TRBJ1-1; no definite D call. This CDR3 is built from 14 residues. Germline CDR1 reads LNHDA; CDR2 reads SQIVND (reference sequence). Trimming left V 4 bases short and J 1 base short, with 10 bases between. The CDR3 loop is CASSTVNKNTEAFF. Here the CDR3 DNA reads TGTGCCAGTAGTACGGTTAACAAGAACACTGAAGCTTTCTTT.

The rearrangement uses TRBV7-8 and TRBJ1-6; TRBD1 is a possible D gene (6 bases). The length of the CDR3 is 16 residues. V lost 1 base, J lost 5 bases, and 12 bases lay in between. The germline gives CDR1 SGHVS, CDR2 FQNEAQ. CDR3 sequence (DNA): TGTGCCAGCAGCTTAGAAAGGGGGGTTGATAATTCACCCCTCCACTTT. Encoded protein: CASSLERGVDNSPLHF. Full variable domain (remainder filled in from reference TRBV7-8 and TRBJ1-6): GAGVSQSPRYKVAKRGQDVALRCDPISGHVSLFWYQQALGQGPEFLTYFQNEAQLDKSGLPSDRFFAERPEGSVSTLKIQRTQQEDSAVYLCASSLERGVDNSPLHFGNGTRLTVT.

The V and J genes are TRBV28 and TRBJ1-3; 8 nucleotides match TRBD1. CDR1 and CDR2 from the germline V gene are MDHEN and SYDVKM. The CDR3 sequence is 14 residues long. V shed 4 bases and J 8 bases; nucleotides not matched to a gene: 7. The CDR3 region is CASSSTTGAYTIYF. CDR3 sequence (DNA): TGTGCCAGCAGTTCCACGACAGGGGCATACACCATATATTTT.